These 9 T cell receptor beta chains came from one sample sequenced in a study of blood T cell repertoires in COVID-19. The repertoire was sequenced with immunoSEQ multiplex PCR; TCRdb's copy has only in-frame clones and lacks some. The data contain approximately 200,000 clones, about 83% of them seen just once; the ten biggest clones take up roughly 6.4%. The sequenced sample was peripheral blood. These receptors originate from a man between 60 and 75 years old who had recovered from COVID-19.

The chain recombines TRBV6-1 with TRBJ1-2, with D unresolved. V lost 0 bases and J lost 4, with 9 bases in between. CDR1 and CDR2 from the germline V gene are MNHNS and SASEGT. The CDR3 runs 14 residues. This CDR3 is CASSEALPSYGYTF. As DNA, the CDR3 is TGTGCCAGCAGTGAAGCGCTCCCGAGCTATGGCTACACCTTC.

The chain carries TRBV7-9 and TRBJ2-5, with D possibly being TRBD1 (6 bases). Germline assignment: CDR1 SEHNR and CDR2 FQNEAQ (reference sequence). Trimming left V 5 bases short and J 2 bases short, with 12 bases between. The CDR3 extends over 14 amino acids. The CDR3 DNA follows: TGTGCCAGCAGCCAAAGCGGACAGCAAGAGACCCAGTACTTC. This gives the protein CASSQSGQQETQYF.

This clone has more than one count but fewer than ten. V gene TRBV27 combines with J gene TRBJ2-3; 8 positions agree with TRBD2. J lost 3 bases, V lost 2 bases, and 7 bases had no gene match. This CDR3 is 16 amino acids long. Germline V gene sequence: CDR1 MNHEY, CDR2 SMNVEV (reference sequence). The CDR3 DNA is TGTGCCAGCAGTTTACTCGGTAGCGGGAATACAGATACGCAGTATTTT. The encoded protein is CASSLLGSGNTDTQYF.

V is TRBV18 and J is TRBJ2-7; 8 bases line up with TRBD1. CDR1 is KGHSH and CDR2 is LQKENI in the germline V gene. The CDR3 runs to 14 residues. The junction had 5 bases not matched to a gene; V was cut back by 3 bases and J by 4 bases. As DNA, the CDR3 is TGTGCCAGCTCACCCGACAGGGGCAGATACGAGCAGTACTTC. It translates to CASSPDRGRYEQYF. Full variable domain (rest looked up from reference TRBV18 and TRBJ2-7): NAGVMQNPRHLVRRRGQEARLRCSPMKGHSHVYWYRQLPEEGLKFMVYLQKENIIDESGMPKERFSAEFPKEGPSILRIQQVVRGDSAAYFCASSPDRGRYEQYFGPGTRLTVT.

V usage is TRBV10-1 and J usage is TRBJ1-3; D not resolved. The CDR3 has 16 residues. Looked up from germline, CDR1 is WNHNN and CDR2 is SYGVQD (reference sequence). V was shortened by 0 bases and J by 1 base, with 10 bases between the two germline ends. The chain's CDR3 is CASSESWAVSGNTIYF. The CDR3 DNA follows: TGCGCCAGCAGTGAGTCGTGGGCAGTTTCTGGAAACACCATATATTTT.

This clone was seen only once. The CDR3 loop is CASSLGQDYTGELFF. The DNA for the CDR3 is TGTGCCAGCAGCTTAGGCCAGGATTACACCGGGGAGCTGTTTTTT. The chain uses TRBV11-2 and TRBJ2-2; the D is unclear. Per the germline V gene, CDR1 is SGHAT and CDR2 is FQNNGV. CDR3 length equals 15 residues. Between the trimmed V and J ends, which lost 1 base and 3 bases, there was a span of 9 bases.

The chain recombines TRBV5-1 with TRBJ2-7; D perhaps matches TRBD2 (6 bases). The CDR3 runs to 14 residues. V shed 4 bases and J shed 8 bases, with 19 bases lying between them. CDR1 and CDR2 from the germline V gene are SGHRS and YFSETQ. The chain's CDR3 is CASSAGPSEDQQYF. Here the CDR3 DNA reads TGCGCCAGCAGCGCGGGGCCATCAGAGGACCAGCAGTACTTC.

The CDR3 DNA reads as TGTGCCAGCAGTCTCCAGTTGTATGGCTACACCTTC. Amino acids: CASSLQLYGYTF. The rearrangement joins TRBV28 to TRBJ1-2, with D hard to call. The CDR3 totals 12 residues. The ends were cut back, 5 bases at V and 5 bases at J, with 9 bases in the middle. Germline assignment: CDR1 MDHEN and CDR2 SYDVKM.

The chain couples TRBV9 to TRBJ2-1, with D hard to call. Deletions cut 0 bases from V and 9 bases from J, with 13 bases between. Germline loops: CDR1 SGDLS, CDR2 YYNGEE. The CDR3 extends over 14 amino acids. DNA for the CDR3: TGTGCCAGCAGCGTAGGGTGGGCTCCCGCTGAGCAGTTCTTC. Encoded protein: CASSVGWAPAEQFF.